The next 24 T cell receptor beta chains were all read from a single sample in a study of ipilimumab plus nivolumab after autologous stem cell transplantation. TCRdb's table, derived via immunoSEQ multiplex PCR, lists solely in-frame clones and lacks some. This sample has 20,000 to 25,000 clones, with more than 60% found just once. Material: PBMCs, obtained in a trial of ipilimumab plus nivolumab as post-transplant consolidation. These receptor sequences come from a male donor with diffuse large B-cell lymphoma.

This chain joins TRBV11-3 and TRBJ2-5, with D uncertain. The CDR3 covers 14 residues. Trimming removed 2 bases from V and 3 bases from J, with 10 bases in between. Germline CDR1 SGHNT, CDR2 YENEEA. This CDR3 is CASSLTDGEETQYF. The CDR3 DNA reads as TGTGCCAGCAGCTTAACGGACGGAGAAGAGACCCAGTACTTC.

The rearrangement uses TRBV5-1 and TRBJ1-2; 9 bases are a match to TRBD1. V lost 4 bases to trimming and J lost 2 bases; unmatched junction nucleotides: 3. Germline values: CDR1 SGHRS, CDR2 YFSETQ. CDR3 length equals 14 residues. The CDR3 coding sequence is TGCGCCAGCAGCCGGACAGGGGACAACTATGGCTACACCTTC. It is translated as CASSRTGDNYGYTF.

This clone was counted once. Since a much larger clone is just one base distant, this may be a read error. Distinct nucleotide sequences in the sample also encode this CDR3. The V call is TRBV19, the J call TRBJ1-5; no reliable D call. CDR1 is LNHDA, CDR2 SQIVND, per germline (reference sequence). The CDR3 consists of 13 residues. V was trimmed by 6 bases and J by 0 bases, leaving 6 bases between them. The CDR3 DNA reads TGTGCCAGTAGCTTAAATAGCAATCAGCCCCAGCATTTT. As protein: CASSLNSNQPQHF.

V gene TRBV28 combines with J gene TRBJ1-3; 9 positions match TRBD1. Germline V gene data show CDR1 as MDHEN and CDR2 as SYDVKM. This CDR3 is built from 18 residues. V shed 6 bases and J 4 bases; nucleotides not matched to a gene: 16. This CDR3 reads CASSFTLGQGAPGNTIYF. CDR3 sequence (DNA): TGTGCCAGCAGCTTCACCCTGGGACAGGGTGCCCCCGGAAACACCATATATTTT.

This clone was counted between two and nine times. The rearrangement uses TRBV28 and TRBJ1-6; 7 bases fit TRBD1. This CDR3 region has 14 residues. The germline V gene encodes CDR1 MDHEN and CDR2 SYDVKM. V shed 5 bases, J shed 7 bases, and the junction held 5 bases outside the gene matches. CDR3: CASSATGDNSPLHF. The CDR3 DNA reads as TGTGCCAGCAGTGCAACAGGGGACAATTCACCCCTCCACTTT.

This chain uses TRBV7-6 with TRBJ1-1; D not certain. This CDR3 is 14 amino acids long. The germline V gene has CDR1 SGHVS and CDR2 FNYEAQ. The germline V and J ends were trimmed by 5 bases and 0 bases, with 10 bases remaining between them. The CDR3 DNA follows: TGTGCCAGCAGCCCTGGGAACATGAACACTGAAGCTTTCTTT. As protein: CASSPGNMNTEAFF.

By sample fraction, this clone is large (0.1 to 1%). The chain couples TRBV2 to TRBJ1-1; 11 bases are a match to TRBD1. The trim removed 2 bases at V and 4 bases at J, leaving 6 bases unmatched. This CDR3 comprises 16 residues. Germline V gene data show CDR1 as SNHLY and CDR2 as FYNNEI. The CDR3 nucleotides read TGTGCCAGCAGTGAAAGTCGGGACAGGGGGGTCACTGAAGCTTTCTTT. It encodes CASSESRDRGVTEAFF.

V usage is TRBV5-1 and J usage is TRBJ1-2; 7 bases fit TRBD1. Per germline, CDR1 SGHRS and CDR2 YFSETQ. V was clipped by 3 bases and J by 2 bases; unmatched bases: 4. This CDR3 has 14 amino acids. The CDR3 here is CASSSGQENYGYTF. In DNA, the CDR3 is TGCGCCAGCAGCTCCGGACAGGAGAACTATGGCTACACCTTC.

The chain carries TRBV28 and TRBJ1-3; the match to TRBD1 covers 7 bases. This CDR3 has 12 residues. Looked up from germline, CDR1 is MDHEN and CDR2 is SYDVKM. Losses at the gene ends were 6 bases for V and 9 bases for J; bases not matched to a gene: 5. Here the CDR3 DNA reads TGTGCCAGCAGGGGACAGTCGGGCACCATATATTTT. Protein sequence: CASRGQSGTIYF.

The rearrangement uses TRBV18 and TRBJ2-3; no clear D. Germline V gene lookup returns CDR1 KGHSH and CDR2 LQKENI. Trimming removed 1 base from V and 3 bases from J, with 8 bases in between. The CDR3 totals 14 residues. The DNA of the CDR3 is TGTGCCAGCTCACCACGGGAAGGGACAGATACGCAGTATTTT. This codes for CASSPREGTDTQYF.

The V call is TRBV4-3, the J call TRBJ2-2, with unresolved D. The CDR3 is 16 amino acids. Germline V CDR1 and CDR2: LGHNA, YSLEER. With 4 bases removed from V and 1 base from J, the gap between germline ends came to 13 bases. CDR3 nucleotide sequence: TGCGCCAGCAGCCCCAGCTATTGGGGGAACACCGGGGAGCTGTTTTTT. Translating it yields CASSPSYWGNTGELFF.

This clone is large by share. V usage is TRBV5-4 and J usage is TRBJ1-6; no clear D gene. This CDR3 region has 15 residues. The V and J ends lost 3 bases and 5 bases respectively, with 12 bases between them. Germline CDR1 and CDR2: SGHNT and YYREEE (reference sequence). The CDR3 is CASSYMGLDNSPLHF. CDR3 coding DNA: TGTGCCAGCAGCTACATGGGTTTGGATAATTCACCCCTCCACTTT.

V gene TRBV9 combines with J gene TRBJ2-5; D is uncertain. The DNA end favors TRBJ2-7, so the J call may be wrong. Germline CDR1 reads SGDLS; CDR2 reads YYNGEE. The CDR3 is 11 residues long. The chain's CDR3 is CASSEGGEQYF. The CDR3 region has the DNA TGTGCCAGCAGCGAGGGCGGCGAGCAGTACTTC.

This clone was found a few times. V and J are TRBV7-2 and TRBJ2-3; TRBD1 is a possible D gene (6 bases). Germline V gene data show CDR1 as SGHTA and CDR2 as FQGNSA. V gave up 6 bases and J gave up 4 bases, with 14 bases separating them. The CDR3 sequence is 14 residues long. The CDR3 coding sequence is TGTGCCAGCAGTCAAGGTCAGGGGTCAGATACGCAGTATTTT. It codes for CASSQGQGSDTQYF.

This rearrangement joins TRBV30 to TRBJ2-3, with D uncertain. CDR1 is GTSNPN, CDR2 SVGIG, per germline (reference sequence). V lost 1 base to trimming and J lost 6 bases, with 8 bases between them. The CDR3 consists of 12 residues. The CDR3 DNA sequence: TGTGCCTGGAGTGAGTGGGCGGATACGCAGTATTTT. Translation: CAWSEWADTQYF.

This clone has just a few counts. V usage is TRBV27 and J usage is TRBJ2-5, with 11 bases identical to TRBD2. The trim removed 1 base at V and 1 base at J, leaving 2 bases unmatched. Per the germline V gene, CDR1 is MNHEY and CDR2 is SMNVEV (reference sequence). The CDR3 has 16 residues. The CDR3 coding sequence is TGTGCCAGCAGTTTATTTAGCGGGGGGGCCCAAGAGACCCAGTACTTC. Its protein is CASSLFSGGAQETQYF.

This chain uses TRBV28 with TRBJ2-3; 7 nucleotides line up with TRBD2. The CDR3 has 13 residues. The germline gives CDR1 MDHEN, CDR2 SYDVKM. The trim removed 7 bases at V and 1 base at J, leaving 2 bases unmatched. CDR3 sequence: CASTAGGTDTQYF. The CDR3 DNA is TGTGCCAGCACGGCGGGGGGCACAGATACGCAGTATTTT.

This rearrangement joins TRBV6-5 to TRBJ2-3, with D possibly being TRBD2 (6 bases). Trimming stripped 0 bases from V and 5 bases from J, with 9 bases between. There are 14 residues in the CDR3. Looked up from germline, CDR1 is MNHEY and CDR2 is SVGAGI. In DNA form, the CDR3 reads TGTGCCAGCAGTTACTCGTGGCGGGGAGATACGCAGTATTTT. Translated, it gives CASSYSWRGDTQYF.

The chain carries TRBV7-5 and TRBJ2-7; the tabulated D call, TRBD2, remains unverified against the DNA. TRBV7-5 is assigned pseudogene status. The CDR3 has 19 residues. CDR3 protein: CVRSLVRASGGPGHYEQYF. The CDR3 bases are TGTGTCAGAAGCTTAGTGAGGGCTAGCGGGGGTCCCGGGCACTACGAGCAGTACTTC.

In this sample, this clone turned up a few times. The rearrangement joins TRBV7-6 to TRBJ1-1; no definite D call. The CDR3 contains 12 residues. With 1 base removed from V and 4 bases from J, the gap between germline ends came to 4 bases. Germline CDR1 and CDR2: SGHVS and FNYEAQ. The CDR3 DNA sequence: TGTGCCAGCAGCTTAGGTGCCACTGAAGCTTTCTTT. It is translated as CASSLGATEAFF. Full variable domain (rest looked up from reference TRBV7-6 and TRBJ1-1): GAGVSQSPRYKVTKRGQDVALRCDPISGHVSLYWYRQALGQGPEFLTYFNYEAQQDKSGLPNDRFSAERPEGSISTLTIQRTEQRDSAMYRCASSLGATEAFFGQGTRLTVV.

The chain is built from TRBV28 and TRBJ2-1, with D possibly matching TRBD1 (6 bases). This CDR3 comprises 15 residues. Germline assignment: CDR1 MDHEN and CDR2 SYDVKM. The ends were cut back, 6 bases at V and 5 bases at J, with 17 bases in the middle. The CDR3 protein is CASSYHGQFNNEQFF. The CDR3 nucleotides are TGTGCCAGCAGCTACCACGGACAGTTCAACAATGAGCAGTTCTTC.

The rearrangement uses TRBV14 and TRBJ1-4; perhaps TRBD1 as D (5 bases). The CDR3 is 20 amino acids. Trimming shortened V by 1 base and J by 8 bases, and 29 bases separated the two germline ends. Germline CDR1 SGHDN, CDR2 FVKESK. CDR3 protein: CASSQAHRPSLWRFREKLFF. The CDR3, as DNA: TGTGCCAGCAGCCAAGCGCACAGGCCCTCTCTATGGAGATTCCGAGAAAAACTGTTTTTT.

The rearrangement joins TRBV7-3 to TRBJ1-4, with D unclear. This CDR3 region has 13 residues. CDR1 SGHTA and CDR2 FQGTGA come from the germline V gene. Trimming left V 5 bases short and J 7 bases short, with 11 bases between. DNA for the CDR3: TGTGCCAGCAGCCCCCAGCCTGGTGAAAAACTGTTTTTT. This sequence encodes CASSPQPGEKLFF. Filled out from reference TRBV7-3 and TRBJ1-4, the complete variable domain reads GAGVSQTPSNKVTEKGKYVELRCDPISGHTALYWYRQSLGQGPEFLIYFQGTGAADDSGLPNDRFFAVRPEGSVSTLKIQRTERGDSAVYLCASSPQPGEKLFFGSGTQLSVL.

On this clone: A single base is all that separates this from a far larger clone, so a read error is likely. J is TRBJ2-7 and V is TRBV1; TRBD2, the table's D call, lacks a check against the DNA. TRBV1 is annotated as a pseudogene. The CDR3 has 15 residues. The CDR3 nucleotides are TGCACCAGCAGCCAAGGGGACCGCTCGGGGGACGAGCAGTACTTC. This gives the protein CTSSQGDRSGDEQYF.